Detailed here is one TCR beta chain. Antigen: not known. Relative to the germline gene, one junction end is altered; a read error may explain this. This specimen belongs to a study of response to subunit inactivated influenza vaccine. Each CDR3 protein is one row after TCRdb ran MiXCR on the RT-PCR reads. Among 290,000 or so distinct CDR3 sequences listed, approximately 20% were seen once. Germline V CDR1 and CDR2: SGDLS, YYNGEE. CDR3 length: 17 amino acids. Study conclusions and caveats: The authors suggested that every seasonal influenza vaccination recruits few new T cells.

The V gene is TRBV9, the J gene TRBJ1-6, with D possibly TRBD1 on 6 matching bases. The clonotype comes from a man between 50 and 75 years old who received an inactivated influenza vaccine. Sequences were derived from PBMCs from blood, sampled less than 22 months after vaccination. CDR3 nucleotides: TGTGCCAGCAGCGGAGACCCACGGGGGGCAGGCAATTCAGCCCTCCACTTT. Protein: CASSGDPRGAGNSALHF.